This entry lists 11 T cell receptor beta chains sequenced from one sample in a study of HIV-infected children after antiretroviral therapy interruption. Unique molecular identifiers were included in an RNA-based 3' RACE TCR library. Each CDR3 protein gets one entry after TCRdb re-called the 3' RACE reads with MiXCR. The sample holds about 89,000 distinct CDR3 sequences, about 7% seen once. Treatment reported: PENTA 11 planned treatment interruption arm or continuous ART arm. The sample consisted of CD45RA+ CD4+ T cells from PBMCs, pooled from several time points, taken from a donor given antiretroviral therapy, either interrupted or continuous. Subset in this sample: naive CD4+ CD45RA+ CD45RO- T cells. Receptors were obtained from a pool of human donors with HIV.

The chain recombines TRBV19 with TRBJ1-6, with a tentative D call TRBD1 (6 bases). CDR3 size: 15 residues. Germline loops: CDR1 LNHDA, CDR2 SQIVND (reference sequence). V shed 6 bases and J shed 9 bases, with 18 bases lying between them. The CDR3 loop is CASSPQGFGSSPLHF. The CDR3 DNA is TGTGCCAGTAGCCCACAGGGTTTTGGAAGTTCACCCCTCCACTTT.

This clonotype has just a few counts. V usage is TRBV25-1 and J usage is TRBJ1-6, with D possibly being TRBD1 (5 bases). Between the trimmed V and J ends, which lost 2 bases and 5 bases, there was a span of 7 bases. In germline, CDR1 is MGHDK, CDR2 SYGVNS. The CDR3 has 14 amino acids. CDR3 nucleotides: TGTGCCAGCAGTGAACAGGGCCATAATTCACCCCTCCACTTT. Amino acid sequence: CASSEQGHNSPLHF.

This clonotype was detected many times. The CDR3 DNA sequence: TGTGCCAGTAGTATTAGCAGGGGCGAATACGAGCAGTACTTC. It is translated as CASSISRGEYEQYF. The chain carries TRBV19 and TRBJ2-7, with D possibly TRBD1 on 6 matching bases. The V end lost 3 bases, the J end lost 4 bases, and 13 bases lay between the germline ends. Per the germline V gene, CDR1 is LNHDA and CDR2 is SQIVND (reference sequence). CDR3 length: 14 residues.

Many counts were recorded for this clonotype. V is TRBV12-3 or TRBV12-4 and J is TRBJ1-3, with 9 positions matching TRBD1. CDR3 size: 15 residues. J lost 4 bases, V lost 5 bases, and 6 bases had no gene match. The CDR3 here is CASSHGTGTGNTIYF. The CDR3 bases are TGTGCCAGCAGTCACGGGACAGGGACGGGAAACACCATATATTTT.

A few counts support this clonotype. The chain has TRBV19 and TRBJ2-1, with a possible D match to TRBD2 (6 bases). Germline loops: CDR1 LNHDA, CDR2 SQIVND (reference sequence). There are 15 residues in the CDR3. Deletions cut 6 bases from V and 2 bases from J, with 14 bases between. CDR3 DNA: TGTGCCAGTAGGGACGGGGGAACTCCCTACAATGAGCAGTTCTTC. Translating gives CASRDGGTPYNEQFF.

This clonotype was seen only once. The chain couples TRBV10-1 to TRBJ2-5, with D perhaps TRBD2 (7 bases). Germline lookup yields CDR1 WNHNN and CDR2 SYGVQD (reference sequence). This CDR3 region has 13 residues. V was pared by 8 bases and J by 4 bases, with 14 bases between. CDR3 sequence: CASLTAGAETQYF. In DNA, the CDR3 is TGCGCCAGCCTAACCGCGGGGGCAGAGACCCAGTACTTC.

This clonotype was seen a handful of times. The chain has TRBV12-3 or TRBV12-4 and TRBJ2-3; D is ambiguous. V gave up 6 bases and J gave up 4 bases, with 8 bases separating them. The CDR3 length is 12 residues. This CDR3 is CASSETPDTQYF. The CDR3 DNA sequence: TGTGCCAGCAGCGAGACACCAGATACGCAGTATTTT.

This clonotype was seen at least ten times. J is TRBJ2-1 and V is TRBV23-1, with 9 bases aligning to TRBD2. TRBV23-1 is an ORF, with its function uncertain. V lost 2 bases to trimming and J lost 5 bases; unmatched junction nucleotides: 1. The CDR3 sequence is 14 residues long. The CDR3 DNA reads TGCGCCAGCAGTCAAGGGACTAGCAACAATGAGCAGTTCTTC. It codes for CASSQGTSNNEQFF.

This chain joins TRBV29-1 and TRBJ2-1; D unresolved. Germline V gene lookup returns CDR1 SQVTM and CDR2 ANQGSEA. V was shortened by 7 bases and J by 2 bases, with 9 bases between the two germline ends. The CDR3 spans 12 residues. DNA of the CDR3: TGCAGCGGGGGTAACGCCTACAATGAGCAGTTCTTC. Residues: CSGGNAYNEQFF.

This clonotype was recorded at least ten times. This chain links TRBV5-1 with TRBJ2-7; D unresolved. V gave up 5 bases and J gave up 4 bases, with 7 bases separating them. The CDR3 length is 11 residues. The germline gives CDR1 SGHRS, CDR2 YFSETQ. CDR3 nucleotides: TGCGCCAGCAGGTCACAGTACGAGCAGTACTTC. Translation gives CASRSQYEQYF.

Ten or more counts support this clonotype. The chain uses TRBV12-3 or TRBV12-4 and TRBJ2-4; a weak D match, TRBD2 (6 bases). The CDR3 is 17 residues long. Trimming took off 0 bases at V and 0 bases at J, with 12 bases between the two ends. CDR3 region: CASSLASSSVAKNIQYF. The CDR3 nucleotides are TGTGCCAGCAGTTTAGCGTCGTCTAGCGTAGCCAAAAACATTCAGTACTTC.